These T cell receptor beta chains were read from a single sample in a study of T cells in Graves' hyperthyroidism and ophthalmopathy. TCRdb passed the multiplex PCR reads through MiXCR, listing each CDR3 protein once. The data contain around 290,000 distinct CDR3 sequences, about 13% of them singletons. Sample: blood. These receptors were taken from a woman between 40 and 50 years old with Graves' hyperthyroidism. Each CDR3 is given with its conserved first and last residue.

J: TRBJ1-5
V: TRBV20-1
CDR3: CSAARTGTSNQPQHF

J: TRBJ2-1
V: TRBV9
CDR3: CASSASGKLWDNEQFF

J: TRBJ2-3
V: TRBV28
CDR3: CASSYADYTDTQYF

J: TRBJ1-5
V: TRBV7-9
CDR3: CASSWELGFGQPQHF

J: TRBJ2-1
V: TRBV12-5
CDR3: CASGFFGGPEQFF

J: TRBJ1-1
V: TRBV11-2
CDR3: CASSLKTGTEAFF

J: TRBJ2-1
V: TRBV12-3/TRBV12-4
CDR3: CASSWSNNEQFF

J: TRBJ1-2
V: TRBV28
CDR3: CASSLANSLYGYTF

J: TRBJ1-1
V: TRBV3-1
CDR3: CASSHQGRNTEAFF

J: TRBJ2-3
V: TRBV6-2/TRBV6-3
CDR3: CASTLGLADTDTQYF

J: TRBJ1-2
V: TRBV12-3/TRBV12-4
CDR3: CASSLALQNYGYTF

J: TRBJ2-5
V: TRBV11-2
CDR3: CASSPLRGGETQYF

J: TRBJ2-7
V: TRBV20-1
CDR3: CSARDGSQGEQYF

J: TRBJ2-7
V: TRBV4-1
CDR3: CASSHTNRGRVSYEQYF